One sample yielded the 17 T cell receptor beta chains listed below, sequenced in a study of blood T cell repertoires in COVID-19. TCRdb's table, derived via immunoSEQ multiplex PCR, lists solely in-frame clones and lacks some. Of over 250,000 clones listed, 83% are singletons. The specimen was peripheral blood. The receptors shown here come from a woman aged 45-59 years who had recovered from COVID-19.

The chain carries TRBV5-1 and TRBJ2-3; D possibly corresponds to TRBD1 (6 bases). The germline V gene has CDR1 SGHRS and CDR2 YFSETQ. The V and J ends lost 7 bases and 2 bases respectively, with 17 bases between them. The CDR3 consists of 15 residues. CDR3 region: CASGFRTDYTDTQYF. The CDR3 DNA follows: TGCGCCAGCGGATTCAGGACAGACTACACAGATACGCAGTATTTT.

This sequence joins TRBV5-7 and TRBJ2-3; D is possibly TRBD2 (5 bases). TRBV5-7 is identified as an open reading frame with a role that is uncertain. This CDR3 contains 14 residues. Trimming shortened V by 3 bases and J by 2 bases, and 10 bases separated the two germline ends. This chain's CDR3 is CASSSKRDTDTQYF. CDR3 sequence (DNA): TGTGCCAGCAGCTCCAAACGGGACACAGATACGCAGTATTTT.

The chain combines TRBV28 with TRBJ1-6; 7 bases are a match to TRBD1. Germline CDR1 and CDR2: MDHEN and SYDVKM. V shed 2 bases, J shed 8 bases, and the junction held 6 bases outside the gene matches. The CDR3 totals 15 residues. CDR3 bases: TGTGCCAGCAGTTTAGGGGCAGGGGGGTATTCACCCCTCCACTTT. Its translation: CASSLGAGGYSPLHF.

The chain links TRBV6-5 to TRBJ2-2; 10 bases align to TRBD1. The germline gives CDR1 MNHEY, CDR2 SVGAGI. V lost 2 bases and J lost 5; bases outside the gene matches: 5. This CDR3 is 16 amino acids long. The CDR3 DNA reads as TGTGCCAGCAGTTACCTCGGGACAGGGGCGACCGGGGAGCTGTTTTTT. Translation gives CASSYLGTGATGELFF.

This clone was counted once. The chain's CDR3 is CASIVRQATTNEQFF. The CDR3 nucleotides are TGTGCCAGCATCGTTAGGCAGGCAACGACCAATGAGCAGTTCTTC. V usage is TRBV21-1 and J usage is TRBJ2-1; TRBD1 reflects the table's D call only, with no check against the DNA. TRBV21-1 is a pseudogene segment. The CDR3 is made up of 15 amino acids.

This clone was observed a single time. The rearrangement links TRBV7-2 to TRBJ1-2; D is perhaps TRBD1 (5 bases). The V gene's germline CDR1 is SGHTA and CDR2 FQGNSA. The CDR3 is made up of 14 amino acids. The germline V and J ends were trimmed by 5 bases and 4 bases, with 14 bases remaining between them. Here the CDR3 reads CASSPLGGPYGYTF. Written as DNA, the CDR3 is TGTGCCAGCAGCCCACTCGGGGGTCCCTATGGCTACACCTTC.

The chain recombines TRBV6-2 or TRBV6-3 with TRBJ2-2; D uncertain. The CDR3 is made up of 12 amino acids. Germline V gene sequence: CDR1 MNHEY, CDR2 SVGEGT. V lost 6 bases to trimming and J lost 9 bases, with 11 bases between them. CDR3 nucleotide sequence: TGTGCCAGCAGCCCGCCCGGTAGGGAGCTGTTTTTT. Translated, it gives CASSPPGRELFF.

This chain links TRBV6-5 with TRBJ2-3, with a possible D match to TRBD1 (6 bases). Germline assignment: CDR1 MNHEY and CDR2 SVGAGI. The CDR3 has 14 amino acids. V dropped 6 bases and J dropped 2 bases, with 12 bases sitting between them. CDR3 sequence: CASRRKGDTDTQYF. The CDR3 nucleotides read TGTGCCAGCAGAAGAAAGGGGGACACAGATACGCAGTATTTT.

CDR3 sequence (DNA): TGTGCCAGTAGAGGACGCCCTAGGGGGAAGAGGAATGAGCAGTTCTTC. Encoded protein: CASRGRPRGKRNEQFF. The chain joins TRBV19 to TRBJ2-1; tentative D call: TRBD1 (6 bases). CDR3 length: 16 amino acids. CDR1 and CDR2 from the germline V gene are LNHDA and SQIVND (reference sequence). V lost 6 bases to trimming and J lost 7 bases, with 22 bases between them.

The CDR3 loop reads CASKLQGYTEAFF. DNA for the CDR3: TGTGCCAGCAAACTTCAGGGGTACACTGAAGCTTTCTTT. This sequence joins TRBV28 and TRBJ1-1; D may be TRBD1 (6 bases). V lost 7 bases, J lost 3 bases, and 12 bases lay in between. Germline values: CDR1 MDHEN, CDR2 SYDVKM. The CDR3 has 13 amino acids. Drawing the rest from reference TRBV28 and TRBJ1-1, the complete variable domain is DVKVTQSSRYLVKRTGEKVFLECVQDMDHENMFWYRQDPGLGLRLIYFSYDVKMKEKGDIPEGYSVSREKKERFSLILESASTNQTSMYLCASKLQGYTEAFFGQGTRLTVV.

The V and J genes are TRBV7-9 and TRBJ1-6; no firm D call. Germline V gives CDR1 SEHNR, CDR2 FQNEAQ (reference sequence). CDR3 size: 18 residues. V was pared by 4 bases and J by 6 bases, with 22 bases between. CDR3 loop: CASSSPGRETFFNSPLHF. CDR3 nucleotide sequence: TGTGCCAGCAGCTCCCCCGGGAGAGAGACCTTTTTTAATTCACCCCTCCACTTT.

This clone was seen a single time. The chain recombines TRBV9 with TRBJ2-2, with D perhaps matching TRBD1 (6 bases). Trimming removed 0 bases at V and 7 bases at J, with 13 bases between. This CDR3 region has 15 residues. CDR1 and CDR2 from the germline V gene are SGDLS and YYNGEE. The CDR3, as DNA: TGTGCCAGCAGCGTAGGGGCAGGGGCGGACGGGGAGCTGTTTTTT. This encodes CASSVGAGADGELFF. Looking up the rest from reference TRBV9 and TRBJ2-2 gives the full variable domain: DSGVTQTPKHLITATGQRVTLRCSPRSGDLSVYWYQQSLDQGLQFLIQYYNGEERAKGNILERFSAQQFPDLHSELNLSSLELGDSALYFCASSVGAGADGELFFGEGSRLTVL.

The gene calls are TRBV24-1 and TRBJ2-5, with D possibly being TRBD1 (6 bases). Germline V lookup: CDR1 KGHDR, CDR2 SFDVKD. Trimming left V 7 bases short and J 2 bases short, with 16 bases between. The CDR3 spans 15 residues. The CDR3 region is CATRPPGHQQETQYF. The CDR3 region has the DNA TGTGCCACCAGACCCCCGGGACACCAACAAGAGACCCAGTACTTC.

The table lists this clone with a count of one. The rearrangement uses TRBV5-8 and TRBJ2-5; TRBD1 aligns across 10 bases. The length of the CDR3 is 15 residues. Losses at the gene ends were 4 bases for V and 5 bases for J; bases not matched to a gene: 8. CDR1 SGHTS and CDR2 YDEGEE come from the germline V gene. CDR3 bases: TGTGCCAGCAGCCGTGGGACAGGGGAGCGGGAGACCCAGTACTTC. Translating it yields CASSRGTGERETQYF.

The rearrangement links TRBV27 to TRBJ2-2; D possibly corresponds to TRBD1 (5 bases). Germline lookup yields CDR1 MNHEY and CDR2 SMNVEV (reference sequence). V dropped 7 bases and J dropped 4 bases, with 13 bases sitting between them. This CDR3 is built from 14 residues. CDR3: CASKRQGRTGELFF. The CDR3 DNA follows: TGTGCCAGCAAAAGGCAGGGTCGCACCGGGGAGCTGTTTTTT.

The chain has TRBV9 and TRBJ1-5; TRBD1 might be the D (6 bases). Germline V gene sequence: CDR1 SGDLS, CDR2 YYNGEE. The V end lost 2 bases, the J end lost 4 bases, and 13 bases lay between the germline ends. CDR3 size: 15 residues. Here the CDR3 reads CASSVDPGDNQPQHF. CDR3 sequence (DNA): TGTGCCAGCAGCGTCGATCCAGGGGATAATCAGCCCCAGCATTTT.

This clone showed up just a few times. The chain is built from TRBV7-9 and TRBJ2-2; a possible D gene is TRBD1 (5 bases). In germline, CDR1 is SEHNR, CDR2 FQNEAQ (reference sequence). This CDR3 spans 17 amino acids. V was shortened by 2 bases and J by 3 bases, with 16 bases between the two germline ends. CDR3 sequence (DNA): TGTGCCAGCAGCTTATTATCAGGGTTGGGATACACCGGGGAGCTGTTTTTT. Protein: CASSLLSGLGYTGELFF.